Presented here are 18 T cell receptor beta chains from one specimen sequenced in a study of cytomegalovirus exposure and HLA in healthy donors. Vbeta (60) and Jbeta (13) primers were used in the PCR. Clones were sequenced by immunoSEQ multiplex PCR, and TCRdb holds only the in-frame ones, with some missing. The sample shows more than 150,000 clones, around 80% of them seen only once. The sample taken for sequencing was PBMCs. These receptors were taken from a woman aged 30 to 39 in good health and CMV-seropositive.

The rearrangement joins TRBV7-2 to TRBJ2-1; 13 bases are a match to TRBD2. V lost 3 bases and J lost 14; bases outside the gene matches: 1. This CDR3 spans 12 amino acids. CDR1 is SGHTA and CDR2 is FQGNSA in the germline V gene. The CDR3 sequence is CASSFGLAGEFF. In DNA, the CDR3 is TGTGCCAGCAGCTTTGGACTAGCGGGGGAGTTCTTC.

This clone was seen more than once but under ten times. The gene calls are TRBV19 and TRBJ1-2; weak D call: TRBD1 (5 bases). Germline values: CDR1 LNHDA, CDR2 SQIVND (reference sequence). With 3 bases removed from V and 8 bases from J, the gap between germline ends came to 10 bases. This CDR3 is 12 amino acids long. CDR3 nucleotides: TGTGCCAGTAGTATTTCCCAGGGAGGCTACACCTTC. It is translated as CASSISQGGYTF. The full variable domain, in which reference TRBV19 and TRBJ1-2 provide the parts outside the CDR3, is DGGITQSPKYLFRKEGQNVTLSCEQNLNHDAMYWYRQDPGQGLRLIYYSQIVNDFQKGDIAEGYSVSREKKESFPLTVTSAQKNPTAFYLCASSISQGGYTFGSGTRLTVV.

The rearrangement links TRBV23-1 to TRBJ2-7; D may be TRBD2 (6 bases). TRBV23-1 is given ORF status, its function remaining uncertain. The CDR3 has 11 residues. Trimming took 8 bases from V and 11 from J, leaving 16 bases between them. The CDR3 coding sequence is TGCGCCAGCGGGCACCGGGGGTTGGAGTACTTC. It specifies CASGHRGLEYF.

The V call is TRBV19, the J call TRBJ2-7; 12 bases agree with TRBD2. The CDR3 totals 16 residues. CDR1 is LNHDA, CDR2 SQIVND, per germline (reference sequence). Germline trimming cut 5 bases from V and 1 base from J; bases unmatched to any gene: 6. The DNA of the CDR3 is TGTGCCAGTAGTCGACACGGGACTAGCGGGTCCTACGAGCAGTACTTC. Translating gives CASSRHGTSGSYEQYF. The full variable domain, with the rest looked up from reference TRBV19 and TRBJ2-7, is DGGITQSPKYLFRKEGQNVTLSCEQNLNHDAMYWYRQDPGQGLRLIYYSQIVNDFQKGDIAEGYSVSREKKESFPLTVTSAQKNPTAFYLCASSRHGTSGSYEQYFGPGTRLTVT.

This clone was found once. The chain employs TRBV12-5 and TRBJ2-5; 7 bases line up with TRBD1. Looked up from germline, CDR1 is LGHNT and CDR2 is FRNRAP. This CDR3 comprises 13 residues. The junction had 2 bases not matched to a gene; V was cut back by 3 bases and J by 4 bases. The CDR3 region is CASGLPGGETQYF. In DNA, the CDR3 is TGTGCTAGTGGTTTACCAGGGGGAGAGACCCAGTACTTC.

This chain joins TRBV5-1 and TRBJ1-3; the D is unclear. V lost 0 bases and J lost 0, with 10 bases in between. The CDR3 has 16 residues. Germline V CDR1 and CDR2: SGHRS, YFSETQ. CDR3 region: CASSLVPGISGNTIYF. For the CDR3, the DNA is TGCGCCAGCAGCTTGGTCCCGGGGATCTCTGGAAACACCATATATTTT.

V gene TRBV21-1 combines with J gene TRBJ1-4; TRBD1, the table's D call, lacks a check against the DNA. TRBV21-1 is annotated as a pseudogene. This CDR3 is built from 17 residues. The CDR3 nucleotides read TGTGCCAGCACCCCAGGGGGCTGTTTCGTAACTAATGAAAAACTGTTTTTT. This gives the protein CASTPGGCFVTNEKLFF.

The CDR3 DNA sequence: TGCGCCAGCAGCCAAGTTACAGGGCTGGGTCAGCCCCAGCATTTT. This translates into CASSQVTGLGQPQHF. The chain carries TRBV4-1 and TRBJ1-5, with D perhaps TRBD1 (6 bases). V was pared by 1 base and J by 6 bases, with 13 bases between. Germline V gene lookup returns CDR1 MGHRA and CDR2 YSYEKL. The CDR3 is 15 residues long.

The chain links TRBV28 to TRBJ1-6, with D possibly being TRBD1 (6 bases). The CDR3 length is 16 residues. The germline gives CDR1 MDHEN, CDR2 SYDVKM. The V end lost 6 bases, the J end lost 9 bases, and 21 bases lay between the germline ends. The CDR3 bases are TGTGCCAGCAGACCGATCAGGGGAATTAGTGGTTCACCCCTCCACTTT. This encodes CASRPIRGISGSPLHF.

The chain joins TRBV4-1 to TRBJ1-6; weak D call: TRBD1 (6 bases). This CDR3 has 17 residues. CDR1 and CDR2 from the germline V gene are MGHRA and YSYEKL. The V gene lost 3 bases and the J gene lost 10 bases, with 22 bases spanning the gap. The CDR3 is CASSHPLGGPTRSPLHF. CDR3 in DNA: TGCGCCAGCAGCCACCCCCTCGGGGGGCCCACTAGATCACCCCTCCACTTT.

This chain joins TRBV11-2 and TRBJ1-2; D is unresolved. V shed 5 bases and J shed 7 bases, with 17 bases lying between them. This CDR3 is built from 14 residues. Germline CDR1 and CDR2: SGHAT and FQNNGV. CDR3 protein: CASSPMTGKAGYTF. The CDR3 nucleotides read TGTGCCAGCAGCCCCATGACTGGCAAGGCTGGCTACACCTTC.

The gene calls are TRBV28 and TRBJ1-3; 8 bases match TRBD1. The V segment lost 6 bases and the J segment 4 bases; nucleotides outside the gene matches: 5. This CDR3 region has 14 residues. The V gene's germline CDR1 is MDHEN and CDR2 SYDVKM. CDR3 region: CASSRTGSGNTIYF. Here the CDR3 DNA reads TGTGCCAGCAGCCGGACAGGGTCAGGAAACACCATATATTTT.

CDR3 sequence: CASSQDRTGAPSGANVLTF. CDR3 DNA: TGCGCCAGCAGCCAAGATAGGACAGGGGCACCCTCTGGGGCCAACGTCCTGACTTTC. This rearrangement joins TRBV4-3 to TRBJ2-6, with TRBD1 identical over 9 bases. This CDR3 region has 19 residues. Germline CDR1 reads LGHNA; CDR2 reads YSLEER. V dropped 0 bases and J dropped 0; count of bases not matched to a gene: 6.

The rearrangement links TRBV5-1 to TRBJ2-5, with 8 bases that match TRBD1. TRBJ2-7 matches the DNA end more closely, so the J call is doubtful. Germline V lookup: CDR1 SGHRS, CDR2 YFSETQ. This CDR3 region has 14 residues. CDR3 amino acids: CASSFGTGTYEQYF. CDR3 coding DNA: TGCGCCAGCAGCTTCGGGACAGGCACCTACGAGCAGTACTTC.

This chain connects TRBV5-1 to TRBJ2-1; D is uncertain. The CDR3 runs to 12 residues. V was trimmed by 0 bases and J by 10 bases, leaving 8 bases between them. Germline CDR1 reads SGHRS; CDR2 reads YFSETQ. CDR3 in amino acids: CASSLVAKEQFF. DNA for the CDR3: TGCGCCAGCAGCTTGGTTGCGAAGGAGCAGTTCTTC.

The chain has TRBV7-2 and TRBJ1-5; no firm D call. The CDR3 has 13 residues. Germline assignment: CDR1 SGHTA and CDR2 FQGNSA. Trimming removed 5 bases from V and 8 bases from J, with 13 bases in between. The CDR3 DNA follows: TGTGCCAGCAGCCTCATAGGCGGGGAGCCCCAGCATTTT. Translated: CASSLIGGEPQHF.

The chain uses TRBV2 and TRBJ2-7; D call uncertain. This CDR3 is built from 13 residues. From germline, CDR1 is SNHLY and CDR2 FYNNEI. V was pared by 7 bases and J by 0 bases, with 10 bases between. In DNA, the CDR3 is TGTGCCAGCACAACAGTGTTCTCCTACGAGCAGTACTTC. Amino acids: CASTTVFSYEQYF.

The table lists this clone with a count of one. The chain employs TRBV6-5 and TRBJ1-2; 7 bases are a match to TRBD1. V shed 5 bases, J shed 5 bases, and the junction held 5 bases outside the gene matches. Per the germline V gene, CDR1 is MNHEY and CDR2 is SVGAGI. There are 13 residues in the CDR3. The CDR3 sequence: CASSPTGRYGYTF. For the CDR3, the DNA is TGTGCCAGCAGTCCGACAGGGAGATATGGCTACACCTTC.